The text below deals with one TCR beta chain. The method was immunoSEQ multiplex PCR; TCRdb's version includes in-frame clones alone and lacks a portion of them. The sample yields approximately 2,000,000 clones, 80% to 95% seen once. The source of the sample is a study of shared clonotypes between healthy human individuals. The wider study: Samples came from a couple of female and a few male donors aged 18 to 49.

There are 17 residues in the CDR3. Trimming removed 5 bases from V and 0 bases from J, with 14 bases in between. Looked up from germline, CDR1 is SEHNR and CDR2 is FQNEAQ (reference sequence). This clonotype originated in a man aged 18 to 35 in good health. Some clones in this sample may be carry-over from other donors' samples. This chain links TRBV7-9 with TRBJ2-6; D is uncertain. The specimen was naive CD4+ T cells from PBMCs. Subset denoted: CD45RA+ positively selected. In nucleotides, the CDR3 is TGTGCCAGCAGCCCTCAAAGAGGCACCTCTGGGGCCAACGTCCTGACTTTC. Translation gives CASSPQRGTSGANVLTF. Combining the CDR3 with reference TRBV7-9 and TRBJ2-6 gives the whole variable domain DTGVSQNPRHKITKRGQNVTFRCDPISEHNRLYWYRQTLGQGPEFLTYFQNEAQLEKSRLLSDRFSAERPKGSFSTLEIQRTEQGDSAMYLCASSPQRGTSGANVLTFGAGSRLTVL.